This T cell receptor (beta chain) stems from a study of Graves' ophthalmopathy and Graves' hyperthyroidism. In donors with ophthalmopathy, activity was moderate-to-severe, with CAS ≥3, NOSPECS ≥4 and duration under 3 months. Amplification from RNA transcripts yielded the TCR beta CDR3 regions. The authors performed first-round RT-PCR with HTBI primers and then a second-round multiplex PCR. TCRdb re-analysed the multiplex PCR reads in MiXCR, keeping a single row per CDR3 protein. The repertoire includes 200,000 to 300,000 distinct CDR3 sequences, 45% to 55% of them detected once, and 40% to 55% sits in the top ten. The CDR3 sequence is 15 residues long. Germline V gives CDR1 SEHNR, CDR2 FQNEAQ (reference sequence). The V segment lost 6 bases and the J segment 0 bases; nucleotides outside the gene matches: 6.

This TCR came from an adult man with Graves' ophthalmopathy. This rearrangement joins TRBV7-9 to TRBJ2-7; TRBD2 aligns across 9 bases. The sample was peripheral blood. The CDR3, as DNA: TGTGCCAGCAGTTATACTAGCGGGCCCTCCTACGAGCAGTACTTC. Translated: CASSYTSGPSYEQYF.